This T cell receptor beta chain was documented in a study of blood T cells in healthy people across ages. Study-wide points: Naive T cell percentage and TCR beta diversity correlated strongly. Unsorted PBMCs blocked a conclusive comparison of naive and antigen-experienced cells.

Remarks on this clonotype: What it recognizes is unknown.

Alongside a J-beta primer mix, a sample-barcoded 5' primer served in a second PCR lasting roughly 6 to 12 cycles. TCRdb analysed the 5' RACE reads with MiXCR anew, one entry per CDR3 protein. Among about 1,500,000 distinct CDR3 sequences listed, roughly 28% were seen once. From germline, CDR1 is LGHNT and CDR2 FRNRAP. Between the trimmed V and J ends, which lost 5 bases and 7 bases, there was a span of 17 bases. The CDR3 length is 14 residues. The extraction recovered at least 6 micrograms of total RNA per sample. The rearrangement joins TRBV12-5 to TRBJ1-2; tentatively, D is TRBD1 (5 bases). The specimen was blood. This TCR was sampled from a woman under 40 in good health. CDR3 protein: CASGQGIGARGYTF. For the CDR3, the DNA is TGTGCTAGTGGTCAGGGTATCGGGGCTCGTGGCTACACCTTC.